These 16 T cell receptor beta chains share one sample of origin, sequenced in a study of cytomegalovirus exposure and HLA in healthy donors. 13 Jbeta primers and 60 Vbeta primers were used for the PCR. Sequencing used immunoSEQ multiplex PCR; TCRdb keeps in-frame clones, though not all of them. This table has about 85,000 clones, about 80% appearing once. Sequenced: PBMCs. The origin of the receptors is a man aged 45 to 65 in good health and CMV-seropositive.

The chain is built from TRBV6-5 and TRBJ2-3; D uncertain. The germline V and J ends were trimmed by 0 bases and 5 bases, with 6 bases remaining between them. This CDR3 region has 13 residues. Germline CDR1 and CDR2: MNHEY and SVGAGI. CDR3 protein: CASSYSGLDTQYF. In nucleotides, the CDR3 is TGTGCCAGCAGTTACTCTGGCCTAGATACGCAGTATTTT.

This clone was counted a few times. The chain combines TRBV4-1 with TRBJ1-5; D is undetermined. CDR1 is MGHRA, CDR2 YSYEKL, per germline. V dropped 0 bases and J dropped 4 bases, with 7 bases sitting between them. The CDR3 length is 14 residues. The CDR3 is CASSQERQNQPQHF. The CDR3 bases are TGCGCCAGCAGCCAAGAGAGGCAAAATCAGCCCCAGCATTTT.

This clone occurred a few times. V usage is TRBV5-4 and J usage is TRBJ2-2; 12 bases are a match to TRBD2. From germline, CDR1 is SGHNT and CDR2 YYREEE (reference sequence). The CDR3 consists of 16 residues. The V gene end was trimmed by 4 bases and the J gene end by 7 bases; junction bases not matched to a gene: 8. The CDR3 DNA reads TGTGCCAGCAGCACCCGGACTAGCGGGATACTCGGGGAGCTGTTTTTT. The encoded protein is CASSTRTSGILGELFF.

The chain combines TRBV5-1 with TRBJ2-7; maybe TRBD1 (5 bases). The CDR3 is 14 residues long. CDR1 and CDR2 (germline): SGHRS, YFSETQ. V was shortened by 7 bases and J by 3 bases, with 17 bases between the two germline ends. CDR3 residues: CASALDRQVYEQYF. In DNA form, the CDR3 reads TGCGCCAGCGCCTTAGACAGACAAGTCTACGAGCAGTACTTC.

The chain employs TRBV5-8 and TRBJ2-1; TRBD1 matches at 7 bases. The CDR3 runs to 14 residues. Germline loops: CDR1 SGHTS, CDR2 YDEGEE. Written as DNA, the CDR3 is TGTGCGGGAGACAGGGATGTTGACTTACTTGAGCAGTTCTTC. It codes for CAGDRDVDLLEQFF. Combining the CDR3 with reference TRBV5-8 and TRBJ2-1 gives the whole variable domain EAGVTQSPTHLIKTRGQQATLRCSPISGHTSVYWYQQALGLGLQFLLWYDEGEERNRGNFPPRFSGRQFPNYSSELNVNALELEDSALYLCAGDRDVDLLEQFFGPGTRLTVL.

The chain links TRBV5-1 to TRBJ2-3; D is uncertain. Germline V gene sequence: CDR1 SGHRS, CDR2 YFSETQ. This CDR3 contains 14 residues. The V and J ends lost 7 bases and 2 bases respectively, with 14 bases between them. CDR3 in DNA: TGCGCCAGCCGCGAGCTACAGAACACAGATACGCAGTATTTT. Its translation is CASRELQNTDTQYF.

The CDR3 bases are TGTGCCAGCAGTGAAGTGAGCGGGAGGTCCTACAATGAGCAGTTCTTC. It encodes CASSEVSGRSYNEQFF. V gene TRBV25-1 combines with J gene TRBJ2-1; 9 positions match TRBD2. The CDR3 consists of 16 residues. J gave up 1 base and V 2 bases, and 3 bases lay outside the gene matches. Per germline, CDR1 MGHDK and CDR2 SYGVNS.

This clone was seen only a few times. The chain links TRBV15 to TRBJ1-1; 10 bases line up with TRBD1. The CDR3 is 15 residues long. Germline V gene sequence: CDR1 LNHNV, CDR2 YYDKDF (reference sequence). V dropped 2 bases and J dropped 6; count of bases not matched to a gene: 6. Here the CDR3 DNA reads TGTGCCACCAGCAGACGACAGGGGGCTGCTTCTGAAGCTTTCTTT. Translation: CATSRRQGAASEAFF.

The chain employs TRBV30 and TRBJ1-3; 8 bases are a match to TRBD1. The V and J ends lost 3 bases and 4 bases, in that order; junction bases with no gene match: 8. CDR3 length: 15 amino acids. Per the germline V gene, CDR1 is GTSNPN and CDR2 is SVGIG (reference sequence). The CDR3 DNA reads TGTGCCTGGAGGGCGGACAGGGTTTCGGGAAACACCATATATTTT. This gives the protein CAWRADRVSGNTIYF.

Written as DNA, the CDR3 is TGTGCCAGTAGTTCTACAGGGGGTGAGAATTCACCCCTCCACTTT. This translates into CASSSTGGENSPLHF. The V and J genes are TRBV19 and TRBJ1-6; 8 bases fit TRBD1. The CDR3 is 15 residues long. V dropped 5 bases and J dropped 7; count of bases not matched to a gene: 7. The V gene's germline CDR1 is LNHDA and CDR2 SQIVND (reference sequence).

V usage is TRBV30 and J usage is TRBJ2-7, with TRBD1 matching 9 bases. The CDR3 consists of 13 residues. Germline CDR1 reads GTSNPN; CDR2 reads SVGIG (reference sequence). V dropped 2 bases and J dropped 4; count of bases not matched to a gene: 3. This CDR3 is CAWSQGQGYEQYF. CDR3 nucleotides: TGTGCCTGGAGTCAGGGACAGGGTTACGAGCAGTACTTC.

The chain recombines TRBV7-3 with TRBJ2-3, with 7 bases aligning to TRBD1. CDR3 length equals 14 residues. Germline lookup yields CDR1 SGHTA and CDR2 FQGTGA. The ends lost 5 bases at V and 6 bases at J; junction bases unmatched: 8. The CDR3 DNA is TGTGCCAGCAGCCCCGGGACAGCCGGGGATACGCAGTATTTT. Encoded protein: CASSPGTAGDTQYF.

This chain links TRBV5-1 with TRBJ2-1; D might be TRBD2 (5 bases). V lost 0 bases and J lost 8, with 24 bases in between. There are 18 residues in the CDR3. Per the germline V gene, CDR1 is SGHRS and CDR2 is YFSETQ. CDR3 amino acids: CASSLVGGDLTFWDEQFF. The CDR3 region has the DNA TGCGCCAGCAGCTTGGTCGGAGGCGACCTTACCTTTTGGGATGAGCAGTTCTTC.

The gene calls are TRBV7-3 and TRBJ2-3, with D possibly TRBD2 on 5 matching bases. Looked up from germline, CDR1 is SGHTA and CDR2 is FQGTGA. The length of the CDR3 is 16 residues. V gave up 1 base and J gave up 4 bases, with 15 bases separating them. The CDR3 protein is CASSLNSGRYADTQYF. The DNA of the CDR3 is TGTGCCAGCAGCTTAAATTCGGGAAGATACGCAGATACGCAGTATTTT.

The genes are TRBV20-1 and TRBJ2-1; possibly TRBD2 for D (6 bases). The V end was cut by 6 bases, the J end by 8 bases, with 11 bases between. The CDR3 runs 11 residues. The V gene's germline CDR1 is DFQATT and CDR2 SNEGSKA (reference sequence). CDR3: CSADYRDEQFF. The CDR3, as DNA: TGCAGTGCGGACTACCGGGATGAGCAGTTCTTC.

The V and J genes are TRBV10-3 and TRBJ2-7, with D tentatively TRBD1 (5 bases). The germline V and J ends were trimmed by 3 bases and 4 bases, with 22 bases remaining between them. Looked up from germline, CDR1 is ENHRY and CDR2 is SYGVKD. This CDR3 comprises 17 residues. Here the CDR3 reads CAISDRVNRPMGYEQYF. The CDR3 DNA reads TGTGCCATCAGTGATCGAGTGAACAGGCCGATGGGGTACGAGCAGTACTTC.